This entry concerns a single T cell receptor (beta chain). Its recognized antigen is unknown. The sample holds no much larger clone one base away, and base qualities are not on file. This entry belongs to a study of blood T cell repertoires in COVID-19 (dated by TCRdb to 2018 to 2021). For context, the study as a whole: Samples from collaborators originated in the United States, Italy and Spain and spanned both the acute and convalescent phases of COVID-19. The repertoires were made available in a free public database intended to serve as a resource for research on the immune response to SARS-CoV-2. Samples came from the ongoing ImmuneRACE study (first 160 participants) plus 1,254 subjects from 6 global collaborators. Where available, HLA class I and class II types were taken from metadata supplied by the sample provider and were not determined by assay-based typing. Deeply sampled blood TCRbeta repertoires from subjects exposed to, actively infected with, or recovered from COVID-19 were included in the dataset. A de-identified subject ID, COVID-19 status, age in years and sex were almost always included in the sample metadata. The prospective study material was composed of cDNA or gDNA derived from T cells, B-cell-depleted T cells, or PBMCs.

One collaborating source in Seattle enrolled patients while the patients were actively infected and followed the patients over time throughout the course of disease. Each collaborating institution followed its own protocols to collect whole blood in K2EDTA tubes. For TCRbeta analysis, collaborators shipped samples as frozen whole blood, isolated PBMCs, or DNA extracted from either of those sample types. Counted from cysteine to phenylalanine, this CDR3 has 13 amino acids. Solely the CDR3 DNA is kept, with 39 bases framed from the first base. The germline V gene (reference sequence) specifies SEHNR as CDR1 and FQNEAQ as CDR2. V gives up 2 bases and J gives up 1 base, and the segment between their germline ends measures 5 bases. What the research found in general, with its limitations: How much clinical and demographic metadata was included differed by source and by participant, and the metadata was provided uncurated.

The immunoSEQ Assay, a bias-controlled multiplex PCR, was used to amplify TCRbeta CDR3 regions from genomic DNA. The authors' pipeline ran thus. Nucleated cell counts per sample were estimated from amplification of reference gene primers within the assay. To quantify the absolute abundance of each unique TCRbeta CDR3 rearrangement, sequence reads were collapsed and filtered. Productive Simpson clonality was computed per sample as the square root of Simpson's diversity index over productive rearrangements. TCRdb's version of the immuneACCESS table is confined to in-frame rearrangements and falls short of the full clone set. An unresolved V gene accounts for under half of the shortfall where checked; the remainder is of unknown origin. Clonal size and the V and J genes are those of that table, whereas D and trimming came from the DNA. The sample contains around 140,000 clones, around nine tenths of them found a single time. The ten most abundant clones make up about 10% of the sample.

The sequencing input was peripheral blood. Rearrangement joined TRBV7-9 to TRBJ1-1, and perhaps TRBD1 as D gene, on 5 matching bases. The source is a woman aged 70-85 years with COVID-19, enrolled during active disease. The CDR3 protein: CASSLQGNTEAFF. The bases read TGTGCCAGCAGCTTACAGGGGAACACTGAAGCTTTCTTT.